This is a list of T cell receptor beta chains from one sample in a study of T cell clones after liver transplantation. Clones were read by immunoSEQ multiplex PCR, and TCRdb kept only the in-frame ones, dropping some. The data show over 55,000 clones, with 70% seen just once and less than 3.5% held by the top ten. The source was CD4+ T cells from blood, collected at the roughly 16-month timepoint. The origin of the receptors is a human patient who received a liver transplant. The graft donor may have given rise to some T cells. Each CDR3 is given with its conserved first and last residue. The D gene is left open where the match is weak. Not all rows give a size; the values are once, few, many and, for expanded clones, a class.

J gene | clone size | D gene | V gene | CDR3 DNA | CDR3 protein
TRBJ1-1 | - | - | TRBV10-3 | TGTGCCATCAGTTCAAGTCAGGGGCGATCGAACACTGAAGCTTTCTTT | CAISSSQGRSNTEAFF
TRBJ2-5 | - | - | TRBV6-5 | TGTGCCAGCAGTTACGGGGAGACCCAGTACTTC | CASSYGETQYF
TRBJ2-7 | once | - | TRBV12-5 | TGTGCTAGTGGTTTGGTACCGAAACCCCGGGACAACTCCTACGAGCAGTACTTC | CASGLVPKPRDNSYEQYF
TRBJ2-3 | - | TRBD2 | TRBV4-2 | TGTGCCAGCAGCTGGGGAGGTACTAGCGAACCTTCCACAGATACGCAGTATTTT | CASSWGGTSEPSTDTQYF
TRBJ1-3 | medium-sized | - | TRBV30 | TGTGCCTGGAGTGGAAACACCATATATTTT | CAWSGNTIYF
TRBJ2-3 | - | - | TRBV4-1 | TGCGCCAGCAGCCAAGCCGAGGGACCCACAGATACGCAGTATTTT | CASSQAEGPTDTQYF
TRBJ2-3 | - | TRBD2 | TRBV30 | TGTGCCTGGACCACAGGACTAGCGGGGGGGACAGATACGCAGTATTTT | CAWTTGLAGGTDTQYF
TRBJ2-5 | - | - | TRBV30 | TGTGCCTGGAGTGTACGCGTGAGGGAGACCCAGTACTTC | CAWSVRVRETQYF
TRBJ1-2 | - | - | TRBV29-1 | TGCAGCGTTGAAAGAGTGTTTGGGGATGGCTACACCTTC | CSVERVFGDGYTF
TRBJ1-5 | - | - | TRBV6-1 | TGTGCCAGCAGTGAAGCTGGACATAGCAATCAGCCCCAGCATTTT | CASSEAGHSNQPQHF
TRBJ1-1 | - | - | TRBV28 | TGTGCCTCATCCCGTGGGGCCCAAACTGAAGCTTTCTTT | CASSRGAQTEAFF
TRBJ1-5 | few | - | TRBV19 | TGTGCCAGTATGAGGTCGGATGGCAATCAGCCCCAGCATTTT | CASMRSDGNQPQHF
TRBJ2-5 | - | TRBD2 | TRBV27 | TGTGCCAGCAGTTTATCGGGTAGCGGGCGGGCCCAGTACTTC | CASSLSGSGRAQYF
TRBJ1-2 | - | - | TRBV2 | TGTGCCAGCAGTGAGGAAGGAGTTGACGGCTACACCTTC | CASSEEGVDGYTF
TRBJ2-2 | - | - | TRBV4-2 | TGTGCCAGCAGCCGGGACATATACACCGGGGAGCTGTTTTTT | CASSRDIYTGELFF
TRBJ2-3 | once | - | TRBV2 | TGTGCCAGCAGTGAAGAAGGACTTTCAGATACGCAGTATTTT | CASSEEGLSDTQYF
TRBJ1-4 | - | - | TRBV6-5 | TGTGCCAGCAGAATGACCACAACTAATGAAAAACTGTTTTTT | CASRMTTTNEKLFF
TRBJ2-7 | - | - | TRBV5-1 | TGCGCCAGCAGCTTGGCCGAACACACAATCTACGAGCAGTACTTC | CASSLAEHTIYEQYF
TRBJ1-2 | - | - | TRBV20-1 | TGCAGTGCTAGTCTATCAGGGGAGTACACCTTC | CSASLSGEYTF
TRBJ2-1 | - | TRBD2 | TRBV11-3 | TGTGCCAGCAGCACCCCCGCTAGCGGCCGGTTGGGTGAGCAGTTCTTC | CASSTPASGRLGEQFF
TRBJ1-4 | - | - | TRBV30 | TGTGCCTGGAGCTGGGGAAAGGGGGAAAAACTGTTTTTT | CAWSWGKGEKLFF
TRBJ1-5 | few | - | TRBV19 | TGTGCCAGTAGTATCACGGACAGCAATCAGCCCCAGCATTTT | CASSITDSNQPQHF
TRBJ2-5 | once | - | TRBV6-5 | TGTGCCAGCGCCCGCGGGGTAGCGGAGACCCAGTACTTC | CASARGVAETQYF
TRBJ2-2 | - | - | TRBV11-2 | TGTGCCAGCAGGTCACTCAGAGAGGGGACCGGGGAGCTGTTTTTT | CASRSLREGTGELFF
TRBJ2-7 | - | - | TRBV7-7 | TGTGCCAGCAGCCAGGACGGCTCCTACGAGCAGTACTTC | CASSQDGSYEQYF
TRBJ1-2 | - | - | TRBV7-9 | TGTGCCAGCAGTCGCTCAGGGGTGGATAACTATGGCTACACCTTC | CASSRSGVDNYGYTF
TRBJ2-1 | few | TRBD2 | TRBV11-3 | TGTGCCAGCAGCTTTAGCGGGGAGACCTACAATGAGCAGTTCTTC | CASSFSGETYNEQFF
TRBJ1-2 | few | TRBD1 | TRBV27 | TGTGCCACCCTGGGACAGGGCCCCTCCAACTATGGCTACACCTTC | CATLGQGPSNYGYTF
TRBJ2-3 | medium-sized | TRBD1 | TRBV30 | TGTGCCTGGAGTAAGGGGGCTGGTAGCACAGATACGCAGTATTTT | CAWSKGAGSTDTQYF
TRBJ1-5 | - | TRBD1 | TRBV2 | TGTGCCAGCAGCTCGGACAGGAATAGCAATCAGCCCCAGCATTTT | CASSSDRNSNQPQHF
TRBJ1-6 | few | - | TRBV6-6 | TGTGCCAGCAGTCGAGGCACAAATTCACCCCTCCACTTT | CASSRGTNSPLHF
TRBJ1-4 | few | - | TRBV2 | TGTGCCAGCAGTGTGGGCAGGGCTAATGAAAAACTGTTTTTT | CASSVGRANEKLFF
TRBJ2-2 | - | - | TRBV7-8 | TGTGCCAGCAGCTTTGACCGGACACAGGGGGAGCTGTTTTTT | CASSFDRTQGELFF
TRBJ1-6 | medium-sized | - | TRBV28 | TGTGCCAGCAGTTTGACCATCGGTGGGACCAATTCACCCCTCCACTTT | CASSLTIGGTNSPLHF
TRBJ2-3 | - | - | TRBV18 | TGTGCCAGCTCACCACAGGCAGGGGACACAGATACGCAGTATTTT | CASSPQAGDTDTQYF
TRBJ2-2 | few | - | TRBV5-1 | TGCGCCAGCAGCCTGGACAGTCCGGGCACCGGGGAGCTGTTTTTT | CASSLDSPGTGELFF
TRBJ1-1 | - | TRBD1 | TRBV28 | TGTGCCAGCAAAAAAACGGGACAGATGAACACTGAAGCTTTCTTT | CASKKTGQMNTEAFF
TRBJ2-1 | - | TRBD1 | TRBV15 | TGTGCCACCAGTTCAACCGGGACAGGGGGGAATGAGCAGTTCTTC | CATSSTGTGGNEQFF
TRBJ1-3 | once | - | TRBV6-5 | TGTGCCAGCAGTTCCTCAGGAGCTTCTGGAAACACCATATATTTT | CASSSSGASGNTIYF
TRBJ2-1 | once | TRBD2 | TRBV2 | TGTGCAAGCAACCCGGGGGGGGAAACCTACAATGAGCAGTTCTTC | CASNPGGETYNEQFF
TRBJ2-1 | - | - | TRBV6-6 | TGTGCCAGCAGTTACCCCCTTTTGAATGAGCAGTTCTTC | CASSYPLLNEQFF
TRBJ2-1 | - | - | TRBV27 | TGTGCCAGCAGTTTATCCTTCACAGGGAGGCATGAGCAGTTCTTC | CASSLSFTGRHEQFF
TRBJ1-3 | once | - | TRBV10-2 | TGCGCCAGCAGTGAGATTTACTCTGGAAACACCATATATTTT | CASSEIYSGNTIYF
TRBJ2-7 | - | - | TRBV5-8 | TGTGCCAGCAGTACTAATCTGGGGGCTTACGAGCAGTACTTC | CASSTNLGAYEQYF
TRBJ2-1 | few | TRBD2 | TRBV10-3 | TGTGCCATCAGTGAGCCGCGGGCGACTAGCGGGGGGGGCGCCTACAATGAGCAGTTCTTC | CAISEPRATSGGGAYNEQFF
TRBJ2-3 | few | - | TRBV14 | TGTGCCAGCAGCCACACAGATACGCAGTATTTT | CASSHTDTQYF
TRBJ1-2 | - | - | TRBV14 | TGTGCCAGCAGCCAAGAAAGGCAGACCAACTATGGCTACACCTTC | CASSQERQTNYGYTF
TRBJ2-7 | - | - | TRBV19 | TGTGCCAGTAGTAGCAGACCGGGGGTCGACGAGCAGTACTTC | CASSSRPGVDEQYF
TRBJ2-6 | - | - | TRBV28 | TGTGCCAGCAGTCCCGACAGCTCTGGGGCCAACGTCCTGACTTTC | CASSPDSSGANVLTF
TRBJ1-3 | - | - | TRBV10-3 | TGTGCCATCAGTGAGTCGGCCGCCCGGATGGACTCTGGAAACACCATATATTTT | CAISESAARMDSGNTIYF
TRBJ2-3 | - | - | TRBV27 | TGTGCCAGCGTTCAGGACAGCACAGATACGCAGTATTTT | CASVQDSTDTQYF
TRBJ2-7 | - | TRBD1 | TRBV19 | TGTGCCAGTAGACCCACAACAGGGGCCTACGAGCAGTACTTC | CASRPTTGAYEQYF
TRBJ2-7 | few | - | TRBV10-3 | TGTGCCATCAGTGAAAGACCAGACGAACACGAGCAGTACTTC | CAISERPDEHEQYF
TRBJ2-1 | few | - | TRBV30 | TGTGCCTGGAGTGTAAGCCGTGAGCAGTTCTTC | CAWSVSREQFF
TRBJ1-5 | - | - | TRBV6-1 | TGTGCCAGCAGTGAAGGGTACGGGGGTCAGCCCCAGCATTTT | CASSEGYGGQPQHF
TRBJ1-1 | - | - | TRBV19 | TGTGCCAGTAGTACAGTCGCAGGGCGGGAGGTTAACACTGAAGCTTTCTTT | CASSTVAGREVNTEAFF
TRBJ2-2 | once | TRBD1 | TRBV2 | TGTGCCAGCAGTGTACAGGGGGCGGCTGCCGGGGAGCTGTTTTTT | CASSVQGAAAGELFF
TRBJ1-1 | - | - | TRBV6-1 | TGTGCCAGCAGTGAAGTCCCAGGTCGGGCTTTCTTT | CASSEVPGRAFF